This T cell receptor (beta chain) derives from a study of blood T cells in healthy people across ages (dated by TCRdb to 2013 to 2016). Broadly, across the study: In model experiments, roughly one uniquely barcoded TCR beta cDNA molecule per two T cells was captured by template switching. Age-related changes in TCR beta repertoire diversity were measured in the study by deep sequencing normalized with unique cDNA molecular identifiers. Four age groups were formed from the donors: young (average around 15 years), middle-aged (approximately 40), aged (over 55) and long-lived (approximately 78). To avoid experimental bias, donors of different ages were spread randomly across the sequencing lanes. Two additional independent replicas of 1 million unique cDNA reads from the same blood draw were analyzed for two donors (one aged 18 to 30 and one aged 80 or older). Results the study describes overall, beyond this receptor: As age increased, observed TCR beta diversity per million T cells dropped in a roughly linear way, and a significant reduction was already evident by age approximately 40. Bulk unsorted PBMC profiling prevented conclusive comparison of naive and antigen-experienced compartments. Because the CMV infection status of the donors was unknown, age-related changes in expanded clonotypes may potentially have been confounded. Compared with the aged group, more naive CD4+ T cells, fewer expanded clones and increased TCR diversity were shown by the long-lived group, suggesting age selection. A strong correlation was found between observed TCR beta diversity and the percentage of naive T cells measured by flow cytometry. Estimates of total diversity based on one million sequenced T cells were regarded as lower bounds and as underestimates.

Looking up the germline V gene yields CDR1 MDHEN and CDR2 SYDVKM. There are 15 amino acids in the CDR3, from cysteine to phenylalanine inclusive. Only the CDR3 portion is preserved as DNA: 45 bases, with reading frame beginning at the first base. V and J are truncated by 11 bases and 1 base respectively, leaving an intervening sequence of 19 bases. Libraries came from 5' RACE. A second PCR of roughly 7 to 12 cycles was run with a J-beta primer mix and a sample-barcoded 5' primer. A template-switch 5' adaptor carrying 12 random nucleotides introduced a unique molecular identifier onto each TCR beta cDNA molecule. At least 3 million CDR3-containing paired-end reads were obtained from each sample. First-strand cDNA was synthesized from all RNA with the Mint cDNA synthesis kit, primed by a TRBC-specific oligonucleotide. Following uracil-DNA glycosylase treatment, all cDNA underwent a first 18-cycle PCR with the universal primers M1SS and BC2_uni_R. In the paper's pipeline: Normalization of each sample was performed by random selection of 1 million high-quality reads, each carrying a distinct molecular identifier. Instead of being binned into consensus sequences, reads that shared molecular identifiers were thrown out. MiTCR, run with a Q25 quality threshold and the strictest error-elimination algorithm, handled CDR3 identification, clonotype clustering and error correction. A nonparametric unseen species model with Euler transformation was used to estimate a lower bound on total TCR beta diversity. TCRdb reprocessing: public reads trimmed at Q25 with fastp, clones called with MiXCR, in-frame beta chains kept. Records with the same CDR3 protein are collapsed into one entry carrying the most frequent genes and DNA. V and J calls and clone size were set by TCRdb, not the authors. The sample table shows roughly 1.9 million distinct CDR3 sequences, and about two fifths are seen once. The ten largest clones add up to around 23% of the sample.

Comments on this clonotype: Its binding antigen is unknown. No clone much larger than this one lies a single base away; base qualities are absent.

Donors were a few dozen systemically healthy Caucasian individuals from Russia aged roughly 6 to 95 years. Approximately 9 milliliters of peripheral blood were collected from each donor into EDTA-treated Vacutainer tubes. Ficoll-Paque density-gradient centrifugation was used to isolate PBMCs, with at least 6.5 million per sample. Trizol reagent was used to extract total RNA from the PBMCs, yielding at least 6 micrograms per sample. Naive CD45RAhigh/CD27high T cell percentages were measured by flow cytometry on a PBMC aliquot from every donor. This clonotype was sampled from a human donor in good health. The sequenced sample consisted of blood. The sequence links TRBV28 to TRBJ2-3, with TRBD1 perhaps the D gene, on 5 matching bases. CDR3 region: CAGGASDIRTDTQYF. The nucleotide sequence is TGTGCCGGCGGTGCTTCGGACATCCGCACAGATACGCAGTATTTT.